The clone carrying this T cell receptor (beta chain) was detected a few times. The sample belongs to a study of identical twins. With 4 bases clipped from V and 3 bases from J, the junction kept 3 bases outside the gene matches. CDR1 and CDR2 (germline): SGHRS, YFSETQ. The CDR3 is 13 amino acids. After template switching added a universal primer site, the resulting cDNA carried unique molecular identifiers. Using its own MiXCR run on the 5' RACE reads, TCRdb lists one record per CDR3 protein. The sample shows about 280,000 distinct CDR3 sequences, approximately 8.5% of them seen only once. A further study also used this sample, focusing on yellow fever vaccine responses in identical twins.

V gene TRBV5-1 combines with J gene TRBJ1-1; 7 bases are shared with TRBD1. The sample was memory (CD45RO+) T cells sorted from blood. This clonotype originated in a woman between 18 and 29 years old in good health. The CDR3 sequence is CASSPTGYTEAFF. Here the CDR3 DNA reads TGCGCCAGCAGCCCGACAGGGTACACTGAAGCTTTCTTT.